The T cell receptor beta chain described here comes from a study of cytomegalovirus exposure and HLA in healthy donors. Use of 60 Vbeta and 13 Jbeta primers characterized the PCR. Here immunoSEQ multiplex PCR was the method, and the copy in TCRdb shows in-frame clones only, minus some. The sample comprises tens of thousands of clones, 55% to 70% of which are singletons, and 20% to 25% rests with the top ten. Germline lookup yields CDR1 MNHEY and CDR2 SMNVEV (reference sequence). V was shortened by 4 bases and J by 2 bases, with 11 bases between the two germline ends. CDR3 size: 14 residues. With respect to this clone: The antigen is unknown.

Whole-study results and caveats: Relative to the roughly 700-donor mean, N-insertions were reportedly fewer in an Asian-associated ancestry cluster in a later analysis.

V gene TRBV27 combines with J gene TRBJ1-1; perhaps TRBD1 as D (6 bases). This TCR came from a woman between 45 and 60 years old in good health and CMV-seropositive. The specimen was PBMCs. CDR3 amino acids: CASSSVGANTEAFF. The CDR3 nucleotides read TGTGCCAGCAGTTCTGTGGGGGCCAACACTGAAGCTTTCTTT.